This T cell receptor (beta chain) emerged from a study of T cells in Graves' hyperthyroidism and ophthalmopathy. The CDR3 regions of TCR beta were amplified from RNA transcripts. An initial round of RT-PCR targeting the TCR CDR3 relied on the HTBI primer set. MiXCR, applied by TCRdb to the multiplex PCR reads, yields one record per CDR3 protein. The sample includes approximately 100,000 distinct CDR3 sequences, over 45% of them seen just once. The table lists this clonotype with many counts. V lost 3 bases and J lost 6, with 12 bases in between. The length of the CDR3 is 13 residues. Germline values: CDR1 SGHTA, CDR2 FQGNSA.

This rearrangement joins TRBV7-2 to TRBJ2-7; a possible D gene is TRBD1 (5 bases). The source of this sequence is a man aged 35 to 55 with Graves' hyperthyroidism. The source material was blood. The DNA for the CDR3 is TGTGCCAGCAGCTTCTATGACAGAGGCGAGCAGTACTTC. Encoded protein: CASSFYDRGEQYF.